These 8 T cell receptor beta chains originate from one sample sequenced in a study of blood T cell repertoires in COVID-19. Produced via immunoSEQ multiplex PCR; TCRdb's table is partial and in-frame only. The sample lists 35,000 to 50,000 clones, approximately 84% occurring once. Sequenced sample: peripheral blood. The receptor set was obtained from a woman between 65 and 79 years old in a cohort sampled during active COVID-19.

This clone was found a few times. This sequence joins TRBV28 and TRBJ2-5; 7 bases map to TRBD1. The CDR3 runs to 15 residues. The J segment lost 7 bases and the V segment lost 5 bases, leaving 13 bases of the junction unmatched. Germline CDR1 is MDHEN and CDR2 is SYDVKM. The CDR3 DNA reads TGTGCCAGCAGTGGGATTAGTTCCACAGGGGTGACCCAGTACTTC. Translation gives CASSGISSTGVTQYF.

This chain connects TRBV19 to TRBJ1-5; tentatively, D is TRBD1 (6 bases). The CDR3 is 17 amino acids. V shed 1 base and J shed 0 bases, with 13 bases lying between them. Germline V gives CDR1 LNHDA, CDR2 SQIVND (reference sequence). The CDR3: CASSIGGGAYSNQPQHF. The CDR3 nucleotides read TGTGCCAGTAGTATAGGAGGGGGGGCTTATAGCAATCAGCCCCAGCATTTT. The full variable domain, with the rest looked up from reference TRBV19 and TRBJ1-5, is DGGITQSPKYLFRKEGQNVTLSCEQNLNHDAMYWYRQDPGQGLRLIYYSQIVNDFQKGDIAEGYSVSREKKESFPLTVTSAQKNPTAFYLCASSIGGGAYSNQPQHFGDGTRLSIL.

CDR3 nucleotide sequence: TGTGCCAGCAGTTCTTTGACAGGGGAAAAAGAGACCCAGTACTTC. It encodes CASSSLTGEKETQYF. The rearrangement joins TRBV6-5 to TRBJ2-5; the match to TRBD1 covers 8 bases. V dropped 4 bases and J dropped 3; count of bases not matched to a gene: 7. The CDR3 consists of 15 residues. The V gene's germline CDR1 is MNHEY and CDR2 SVGAGI.

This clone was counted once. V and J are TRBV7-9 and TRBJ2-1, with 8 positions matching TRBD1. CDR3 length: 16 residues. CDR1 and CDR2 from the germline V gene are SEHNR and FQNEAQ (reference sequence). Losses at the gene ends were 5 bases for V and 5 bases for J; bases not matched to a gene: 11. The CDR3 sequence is CASSPVGQGANNEQFF. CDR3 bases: TGTGCCAGCAGCCCGGTCGGTCAGGGGGCAAACAATGAGCAGTTCTTC.

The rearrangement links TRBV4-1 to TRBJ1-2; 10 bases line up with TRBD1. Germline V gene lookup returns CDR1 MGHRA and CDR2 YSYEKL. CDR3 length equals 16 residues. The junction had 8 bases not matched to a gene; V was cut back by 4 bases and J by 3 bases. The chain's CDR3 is CASSLETGGSYYGYTF. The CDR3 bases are TGCGCCAGCAGCCTGGAGACAGGGGGCTCCTACTATGGCTACACCTTC.

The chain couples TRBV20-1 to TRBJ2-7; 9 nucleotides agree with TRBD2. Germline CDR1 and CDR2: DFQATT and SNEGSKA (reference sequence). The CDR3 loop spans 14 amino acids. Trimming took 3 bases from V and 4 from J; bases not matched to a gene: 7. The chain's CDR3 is CSASVLAGRYEQYF. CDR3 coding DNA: TGCAGTGCTAGTGTCCTAGCGGGACGGTACGAGCAGTACTTC.

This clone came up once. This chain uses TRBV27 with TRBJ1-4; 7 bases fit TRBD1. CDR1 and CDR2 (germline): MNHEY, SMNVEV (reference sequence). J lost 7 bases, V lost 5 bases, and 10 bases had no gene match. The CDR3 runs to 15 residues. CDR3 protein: CASSIHRQGREKLFF. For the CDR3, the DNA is TGTGCCAGCAGTATACACCGACAGGGACGTGAAAAACTGTTTTTT.

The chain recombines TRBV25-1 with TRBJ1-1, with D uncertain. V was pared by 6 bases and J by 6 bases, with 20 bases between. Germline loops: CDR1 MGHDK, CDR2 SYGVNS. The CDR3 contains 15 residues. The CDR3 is CASSETSLAKAEAFF. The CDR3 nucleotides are TGTGCCAGCAGCGAGACATCTTTAGCGAAGGCTGAAGCTTTCTTT.